The subject of this entry is one TCR beta chain. This sample is drawn from a study of blood T cell repertoires in COVID-19. Study at large: The United States, Italy and Spain were the sources of the acute and convalescent COVID-19 samples. Sample material is recorded as cDNA or gDNA derived from T cells, B-cell-depleted T cells, or PBMCs.

Original handling: Reference gene primer amplification in the assay estimated nucleated cell counts. TCRdb's copy holds only in-frame clones and misses some; the assay was immunoSEQ multiplex PCR. That table gives V, J and clone size, and the DNA gave D and trimming. This sample has around 60,000 clones, with roughly 92% found just once. V lost 7 bases and J lost 9, with 23 bases in between. Germline CDR1 is MNHEY and CDR2 is SVGAGI. The CDR3 loop spans 15 amino acids. The genes are TRBV6-5 and TRBJ2-3, with TRBD2 as a possible D gene (5 bases). The sequence came from a man aged 50 to 59 with active COVID-19. Sample: peripheral blood. CDR3 sequence reads: CASTSTGMTLVTQYF. CDR3 coding DNA: TGTGCCAGCACGTCGACGGGAATGACTTTAGTCACGCAGTATTTT.